The next 16 T cell receptor beta chains were all read from a single sample in a study of PD-L1 blockade in urothelial cancer. Time point denoted: pretreatment peripheral blood. The protocol was immunoSEQ multiplex PCR, while the TCRdb copy is restricted to in-frame clones and leaves out a portion. This table has about 56,000 clones, over 75% appearing once. The material was PBMCs, obtained around atezolizumab (anti-PD-L1) treatment. These receptors all come from a man aged 65 to 85 with urothelial cancer.

The table lists this clone with a count of one. The chain employs TRBV11-1 and TRBJ2-1; D remains unclear. Per the germline V gene, CDR1 is SGHAT and CDR2 is FQDESV (reference sequence). This CDR3 has 12 residues. V was trimmed by 6 bases and J by 6 bases, leaving 9 bases between them. CDR3 nucleotide sequence: TGTGCCAGCAGACATGACACCAATGAGCAGTTCTTC. Translation gives CASRHDTNEQFF.

The V gene is TRBV7-8, the J gene TRBJ2-3, with TRBD2 identical over 9 bases. Germline V gives CDR1 SGHVS, CDR2 FQNEAQ. The CDR3 extends over 14 amino acids. V lost 1 base to trimming and J lost 14 bases; unmatched junction nucleotides: 10. The CDR3 loop reads CASSLVSGSGYAYF. The CDR3 nucleotides read TGTGCCAGCAGCTTAGTTAGCGGGAGCGGATACGCGTATTTT.

This clone has a single count. V and J are TRBV10-2 and TRBJ2-1; 8 nucleotides match TRBD2. This CDR3 is 15 amino acids long. Germline-derived CDR1 and CDR2 are WSHSY and SAAADI. Trimming at V came to 2 bases and at J to 5 bases, leaving 5 bases not matched to a gene. In DNA, the CDR3 is TGCGCCAGCAGTGAGGGACTAGCAGCCAACAATGAGCAGTTCTTC. This translates into CASSEGLAANNEQFF.

The rearrangement uses TRBV5-6 and TRBJ2-2, with D maybe TRBD1 (5 bases). The CDR3 covers 18 residues. Germline V gives CDR1 SGHDT, CDR2 YYEEEE. V dropped 3 bases and J dropped 0 bases, with 18 bases sitting between them. The CDR3 reads CASSSSPQGRANTGELFF. The CDR3 DNA follows: TGTGCCAGCAGCTCCTCCCCGCAGGGTAGGGCGAACACCGGGGAGCTGTTTTTT.

The chain couples TRBV7-2 to TRBJ2-7; 9 bases match TRBD2. This CDR3 is 15 amino acids long. In germline, CDR1 is SGHTA, CDR2 FQGNSA. V dropped 1 base and J dropped 4; count of bases not matched to a gene: 5. In DNA, the CDR3 is TGTGCCAGCAGCTTAGGTGCGGGAGGGGTATACGAGCAGTACTTC. Translated, it gives CASSLGAGGVYEQYF.

This sequence joins TRBV5-1 and TRBJ2-6, with D tentatively TRBD2 (5 bases). The CDR3 covers 15 residues. Trimming removed 4 bases from V and 1 base from J, with 9 bases in between. Germline V gives CDR1 SGHRS, CDR2 YFSETQ. The CDR3 loop reads CASSPGMSGANVLTF. CDR3 nucleotide sequence: TGCGCCAGCAGCCCGGGGATGTCTGGGGCCAACGTCCTGACTTTC.

The gene calls are TRBV15 and TRBJ2-1; 9 bases align to TRBD2. The trim removed 4 bases at V and 0 bases at J, leaving 4 bases unmatched. The germline gives CDR1 LNHNV, CDR2 YYDKDF (reference sequence). The CDR3 has 16 residues. The CDR3 nucleotides are TGTGCCACCAGCACGCAAGCGGGAGGCTCCTACAATGAGCAGTTCTTC. Translated, it gives CATSTQAGGSYNEQFF.

The CDR3 is CASFLDRGLIAGGDEQFF. In DNA, the CDR3 is TGTGCCAGCTTCCTGGACAGGGGGCTAATAGCCGGAGGGGATGAGCAGTTCTTC. The chain carries TRBV18 and TRBJ2-1; TRBD1 aligns across 11 bases. The CDR3 has 18 amino acids. V dropped 7 bases and J dropped 8; count of bases not matched to a gene: 19. Germline CDR1 and CDR2: KGHSH and LQKENI. Using reference TRBV18 and TRBJ2-1 for the parts outside the CDR3, the full variable domain is NAGVMQNPRHLVRRRGQEARLRCSPMKGHSHVYWYRQLPEEGLKFMVYLQKENIIDESGMPKERFSAEFPKEGPSILRIQQVVRGDSAAYFCASFLDRGLIAGGDEQFFGPGTRLTVL.

This clone was seen once. The chain joins TRBV5-1 to TRBJ1-5, with no clear D. The CDR3 totals 14 residues. V was cut by 1 base and J by 6 bases, with 11 bases left in between. The germline V gene has CDR1 SGHRS and CDR2 YFSETQ. CDR3 bases: TGCGCCAGCAGCTTGAGGCGGGAGCTTCAGCCCCAGCATTTT. As protein: CASSLRRELQPQHF.

This chain uses TRBV5-8 with TRBJ2-5; a weak D match, TRBD1 (6 bases). The CDR3 runs to 13 residues. Deletions cut 4 bases from V and 5 bases from J, with 12 bases between. The germline V gene has CDR1 SGHTS and CDR2 YDEGEE. CDR3 protein: CASSHYREETQYF. DNA for the CDR3: TGTGCCAGCAGCCACTACAGGGAGGAGACCCAGTACTTC.

The CDR3 DNA sequence: TGCGCCAGCGGTACCGGGACAGGGGCCGGGAACACTGAAGCTTTCTTT. This sequence encodes CASGTGTGAGNTEAFF. The chain joins TRBV5-1 to TRBJ1-1, with 10 bases aligning to TRBD1. Trimming at V came to 7 bases and at J to 1 base, leaving 10 bases not matched to a gene. CDR1 SGHRS and CDR2 YFSETQ come from the germline V gene. This CDR3 contains 16 residues. The variable domain in full, with the rest retrieved from reference TRBV5-1 and TRBJ1-1, is KAGVTQTPRYLIKTRGQQVTLSCSPISGHRSVSWYQQTPGQGLQFLFEYFSETQRNKGNFPGRFSGRQFSNSRSEMNVSTLELGDSALYLCASGTGTGAGNTEAFFGQGTRLTVV.

V and J are TRBV2 and TRBJ2-4; 11 bases match TRBD1. The CDR3 runs to 14 residues. Trimming removed 6 bases from V and 8 bases from J; junction bases left unmatched: 6. CDR1 and CDR2 from the germline V gene are SNHLY and FYNNEI. The CDR3 sequence is CASSAPGQGDIQYF. The CDR3 DNA is TGTGCCAGCAGCGCGCCGGGACAGGGGGACATTCAGTACTTC.

The rearrangement links TRBV11-2 to TRBJ2-5, with a possible D match to TRBD1 (5 bases). The CDR3 runs to 15 residues. CDR1 SGHAT and CDR2 FQNNGV come from the germline V gene. Trimming stripped 1 base from V and 2 bases from J, with 11 bases between. The CDR3 spells CASSLGGAAQETQYF. In nucleotides, the CDR3 is TGTGCCAGCAGCTTAGGTGGGGCCGCACAAGAGACCCAGTACTTC. Supplemented by reference TRBV11-2 and TRBJ2-5, the full variable domain reads EAGVAQSPRYKIIEKRQSVAFWCNPISGHATLYWYQQILGQGPKLLIQFQNNGVVDDSQLPKDRFSAERLKGVDSTLKIQPAKLEDSAVYLCASSLGGAAQETQYFGPGTRLLVL.

The chain is built from TRBV19 and TRBJ1-1, with 8 bases that match TRBD1. Germline lookup yields CDR1 LNHDA and CDR2 SQIVND (reference sequence). The CDR3 length is 13 residues. V shed 10 bases, J shed 5 bases, and the junction held 9 bases outside the gene matches. This CDR3 reads CATSGGWGTEAFF. The CDR3 DNA follows: TGTGCCACCTCAGGGGGCTGGGGAACTGAAGCTTTCTTT.

J is TRBJ2-2 and V is TRBV5-1, with a tentative D call TRBD2 (6 bases). Germline-derived CDR1 and CDR2 are SGHRS and YFSETQ. Trimming shortened V by 0 bases and J by 4 bases, and 10 bases separated the two germline ends. This CDR3 comprises 15 residues. The CDR3 reads CASSLEGLSTGELFF. CDR3 bases: TGCGCCAGCAGCTTGGAGGGACTTTCCACCGGGGAGCTGTTTTTT.

The chain carries TRBV2 and TRBJ1-4, with a weak D call TRBD1 (6 bases). The CDR3 spans 12 residues. Germline V gene lookup returns CDR1 SNHLY and CDR2 FYNNEI. Trimming shortened V by 8 bases and J by 5 bases, and 9 bases separated the two germline ends. The CDR3 DNA reads as TGTGCCAGCCACAGGGAAAATGAAAAACTGTTTTTT. This translates into CASHRENEKLFF.